The present T cell receptor beta chain was sequenced within a study of beta chain features in type 1 diabetes. Study-level findings and limits: The VDJ junctions of type 1 diabetes patients carried fewer insertions and more deletions.

Investigators reverse transcribed all isolated RNA, so they sequenced expressed TCRB transcripts. Sequencing was performed with immunoSEQ multiplex PCR; in TCRdb, only in-frame clones are kept and a portion is missing. The table has roughly 610,000 clones, 15% to 17% seen once. Every sorted population was more than 98% pure. Germline V lookup: CDR1 SGHRS, CDR2 YFSETQ. The CDR3 extends over 15 amino acids. Losses at the gene ends were 4 bases for V and 0 bases for J; bases not matched to a gene: 6. This clone was counted a few times. Antigen specificity is unknown. V usage is TRBV5-1 and J usage is TRBJ2-7; 8 bases agree with TRBD1. The sequence was collected from a man between 18 and 35 years old in good health. Sample: naive CD4+ T cells from blood. DNA for the CDR3: TGCGCCAGCAGCCCGGGACAGGAAAGCTCCTACGAGCAGTACTTC. Protein sequence: CASSPGQESSYEQYF.